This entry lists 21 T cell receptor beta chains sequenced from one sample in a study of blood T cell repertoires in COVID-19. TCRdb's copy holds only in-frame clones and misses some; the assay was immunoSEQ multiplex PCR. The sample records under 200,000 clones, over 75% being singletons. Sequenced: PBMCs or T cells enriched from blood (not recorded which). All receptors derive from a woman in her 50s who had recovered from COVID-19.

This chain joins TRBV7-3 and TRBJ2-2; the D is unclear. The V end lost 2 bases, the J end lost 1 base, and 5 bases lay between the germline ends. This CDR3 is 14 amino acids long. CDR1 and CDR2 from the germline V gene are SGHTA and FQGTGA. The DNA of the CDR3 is TGTGCCAGCAGCTTAGACTGGAACACCGGGGAGCTGTTTTTT. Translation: CASSLDWNTGELFF.

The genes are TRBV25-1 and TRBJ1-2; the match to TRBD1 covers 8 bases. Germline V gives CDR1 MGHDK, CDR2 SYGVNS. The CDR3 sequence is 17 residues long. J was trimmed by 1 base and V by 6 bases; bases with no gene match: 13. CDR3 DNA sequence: TGTGCCAGCAGCACGGACAGGGAGTATCCTAATAACTATGGCTACACCTTC. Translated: CASSTDREYPNNYGYTF.

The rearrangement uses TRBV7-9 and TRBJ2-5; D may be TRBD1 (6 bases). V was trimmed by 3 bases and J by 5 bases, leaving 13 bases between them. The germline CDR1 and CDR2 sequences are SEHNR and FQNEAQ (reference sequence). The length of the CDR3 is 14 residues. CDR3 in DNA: TGTGCCAGCAGCTTGCGACAGGACGGGGAGACCCAGTACTTC. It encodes CASSLRQDGETQYF.

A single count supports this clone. The CDR3 region has the DNA TGTGCCAGCGGGACTAGCGGGAGGGGTGACGGGGAGCTGTTTTTT. Its translation: CASGTSGRGDGELFF. J is TRBJ2-2 and V is TRBV7-6; 16 nucleotides match TRBD2. The ends lost 8 bases at V and 7 bases at J; junction bases unmatched: 4. Looked up from germline, CDR1 is SGHVS and CDR2 is FNYEAQ. The CDR3 spans 15 residues.

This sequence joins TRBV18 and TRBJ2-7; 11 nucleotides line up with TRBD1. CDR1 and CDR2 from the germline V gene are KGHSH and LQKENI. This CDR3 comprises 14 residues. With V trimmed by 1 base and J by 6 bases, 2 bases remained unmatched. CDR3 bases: TGTGCCAGCTCACCACTAGGGACAGGGGGCGAGCAGTACTTC. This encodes CASSPLGTGGEQYF.

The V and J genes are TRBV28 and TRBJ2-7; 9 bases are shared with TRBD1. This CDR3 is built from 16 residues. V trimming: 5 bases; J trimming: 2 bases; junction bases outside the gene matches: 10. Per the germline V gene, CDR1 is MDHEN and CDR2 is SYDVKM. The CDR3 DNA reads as TGTGCCAGCAGTATCACTCCCGGGACAGGGACCTACGAGCAGTACTTC. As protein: CASSITPGTGTYEQYF.

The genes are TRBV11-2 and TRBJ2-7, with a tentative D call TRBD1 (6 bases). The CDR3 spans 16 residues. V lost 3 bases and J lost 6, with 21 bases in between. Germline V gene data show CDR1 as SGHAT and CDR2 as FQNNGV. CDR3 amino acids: CASSLGPSSTGREQYF. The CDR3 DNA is TGTGCCAGCAGCTTGGGCCCCTCCTCGACAGGTCGCGAGCAGTACTTC.

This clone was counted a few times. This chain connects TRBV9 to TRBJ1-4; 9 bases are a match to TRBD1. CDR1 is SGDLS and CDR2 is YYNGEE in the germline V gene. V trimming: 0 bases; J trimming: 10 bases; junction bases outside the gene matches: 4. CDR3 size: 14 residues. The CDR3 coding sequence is TGTGCCAGCAGCGTAGGACAGGGGGTGGGAAAACTGTTTTTT. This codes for CASSVGQGVGKLFF.

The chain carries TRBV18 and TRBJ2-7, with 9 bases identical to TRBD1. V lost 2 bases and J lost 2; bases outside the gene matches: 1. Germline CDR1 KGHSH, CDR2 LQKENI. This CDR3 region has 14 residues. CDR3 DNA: TGTGCCAGCTCACCAACAGGGGGCCCCTACGAGCAGTACTTC. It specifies CASSPTGGPYEQYF.

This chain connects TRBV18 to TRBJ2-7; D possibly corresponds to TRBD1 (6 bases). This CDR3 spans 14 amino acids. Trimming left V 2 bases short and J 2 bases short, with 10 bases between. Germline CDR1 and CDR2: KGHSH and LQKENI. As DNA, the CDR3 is TGTGCCAGCTCACCAGGGACAACGGCCTACGAGCAGTACTTC. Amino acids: CASSPGTTAYEQYF. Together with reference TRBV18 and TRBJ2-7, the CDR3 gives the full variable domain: NAGVMQNPRHLVRRRGQEARLRCSPMKGHSHVYWYRQLPEEGLKFMVYLQKENIIDESGMPKERFSAEFPKEGPSILRIQQVVRGDSAAYFCASSPGTTAYEQYFGPGTRLTVT.

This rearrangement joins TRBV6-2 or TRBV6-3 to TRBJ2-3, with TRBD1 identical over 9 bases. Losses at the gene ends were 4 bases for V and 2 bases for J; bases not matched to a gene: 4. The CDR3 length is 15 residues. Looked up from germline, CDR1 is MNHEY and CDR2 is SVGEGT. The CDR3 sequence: CASSSGQGFTDTQYF. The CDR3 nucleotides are TGTGCCAGCAGTTCAGGACAGGGGTTCACAGATACGCAGTATTTT.

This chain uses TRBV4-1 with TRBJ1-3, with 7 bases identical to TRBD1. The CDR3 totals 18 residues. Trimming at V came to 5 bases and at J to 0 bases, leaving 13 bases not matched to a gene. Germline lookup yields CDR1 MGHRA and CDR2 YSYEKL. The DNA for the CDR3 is TGCGCCAGCAGCAGGGGAGAGACAGGGAGTTTCTCTGGAAACACCATATATTTT. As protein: CASSRGETGSFSGNTIYF.

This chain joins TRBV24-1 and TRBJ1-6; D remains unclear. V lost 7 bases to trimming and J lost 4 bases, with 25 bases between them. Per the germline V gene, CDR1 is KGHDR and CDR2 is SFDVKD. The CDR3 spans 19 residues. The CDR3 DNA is TGTGCCACCAGCCGACCCCCGGGGTCCCACACCTGTTATAATTCACCCCTCCACTTT. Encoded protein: CATSRPPGSHTCYNSPLHF.

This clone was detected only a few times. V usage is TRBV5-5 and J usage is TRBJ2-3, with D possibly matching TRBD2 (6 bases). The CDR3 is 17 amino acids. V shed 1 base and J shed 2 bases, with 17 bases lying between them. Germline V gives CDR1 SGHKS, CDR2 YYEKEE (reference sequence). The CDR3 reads CASSLLASERNTDTQYF. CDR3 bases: TGTGCCAGCAGCTTGCTGGCTAGCGAGAGGAACACAGATACGCAGTATTTT.

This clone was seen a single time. Here the CDR3 DNA reads TGTGCCAGCAGTACGACTCCGGGACAGGGCCTTGGCTACACCTTC. Translation gives CASSTTPGQGLGYTF. The genes are TRBV28 and TRBJ1-2; 9 bases align to TRBD1. From germline, CDR1 is MDHEN and CDR2 SYDVKM. The CDR3 totals 15 residues. Trimming at V came to 5 bases and at J to 7 bases, leaving 11 bases not matched to a gene.

This CDR3 is CASSPPPLTGVVYEQYF. The CDR3 coding sequence is TGTGCCAGCTCACCACCCCCCTTAACGGGAGTGGTCTACGAGCAGTACTTC. The chain is built from TRBV18 and TRBJ2-7; tentative D call: TRBD2 (6 bases). CDR1 and CDR2 from the germline V gene are KGHSH and LQKENI. V lost 0 bases and J lost 3, with 18 bases in between. This CDR3 is built from 17 residues.

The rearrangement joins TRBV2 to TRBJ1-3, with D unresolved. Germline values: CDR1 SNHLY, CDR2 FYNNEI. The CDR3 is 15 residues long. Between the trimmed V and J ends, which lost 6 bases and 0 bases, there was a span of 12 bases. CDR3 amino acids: CASRRSHSSGNTIYF. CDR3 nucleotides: TGTGCCAGCAGGAGGTCCCATTCCTCTGGAAACACCATATATTTT.

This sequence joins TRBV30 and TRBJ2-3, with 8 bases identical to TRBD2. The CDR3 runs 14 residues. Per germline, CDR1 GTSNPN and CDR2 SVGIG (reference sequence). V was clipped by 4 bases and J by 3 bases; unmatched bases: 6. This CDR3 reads CAWMSGSRTDTQYF. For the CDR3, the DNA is TGTGCCTGGATGAGCGGGAGTAGGACAGATACGCAGTATTTT.

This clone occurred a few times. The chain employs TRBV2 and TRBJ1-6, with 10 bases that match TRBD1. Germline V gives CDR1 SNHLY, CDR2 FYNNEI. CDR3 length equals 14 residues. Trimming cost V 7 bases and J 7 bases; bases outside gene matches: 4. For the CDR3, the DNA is TGTGCCAGCATTCAGGACAGGGGGAATTCACCCCTCCACTTT. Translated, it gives CASIQDRGNSPLHF.

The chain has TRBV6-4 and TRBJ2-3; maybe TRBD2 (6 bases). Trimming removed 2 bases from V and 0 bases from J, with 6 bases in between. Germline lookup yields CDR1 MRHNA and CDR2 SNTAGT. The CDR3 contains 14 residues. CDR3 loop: CASSDSGSTDTQYF. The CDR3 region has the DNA TGTGCCAGCAGTGACAGCGGGAGCACAGATACGCAGTATTTT.

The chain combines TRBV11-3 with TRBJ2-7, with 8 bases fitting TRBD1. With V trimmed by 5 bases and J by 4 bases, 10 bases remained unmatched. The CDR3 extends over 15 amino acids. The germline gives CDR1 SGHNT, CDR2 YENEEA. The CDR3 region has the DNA TGTGCCAGCAGCACCGGACAGGGATTAAATTACGAGCAGTACTTC. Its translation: CASSTGQGLNYEQYF.